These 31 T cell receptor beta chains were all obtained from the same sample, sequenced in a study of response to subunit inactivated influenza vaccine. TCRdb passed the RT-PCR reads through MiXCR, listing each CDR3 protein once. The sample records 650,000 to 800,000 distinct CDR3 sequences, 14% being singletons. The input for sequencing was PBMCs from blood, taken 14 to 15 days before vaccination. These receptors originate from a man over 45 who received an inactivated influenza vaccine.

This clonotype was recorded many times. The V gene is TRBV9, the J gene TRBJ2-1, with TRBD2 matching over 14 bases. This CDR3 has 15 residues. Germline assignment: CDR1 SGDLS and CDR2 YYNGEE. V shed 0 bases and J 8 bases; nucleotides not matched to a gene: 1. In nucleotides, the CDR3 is TGTGCCAGCAGCGTAGCGGGACTAGCGGGAGATGAGCAGTTCTTC. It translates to CASSVAGLAGDEQFF. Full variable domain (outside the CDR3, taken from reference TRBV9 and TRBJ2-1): DSGVTQTPKHLITATGQRVTLRCSPRSGDLSVYWYQQSLDQGLQFLIQYYNGEERAKGNILERFSAQQFPDLHSELNLSSLELGDSALYFCASSVAGLAGDEQFFGPGTRLTVL.

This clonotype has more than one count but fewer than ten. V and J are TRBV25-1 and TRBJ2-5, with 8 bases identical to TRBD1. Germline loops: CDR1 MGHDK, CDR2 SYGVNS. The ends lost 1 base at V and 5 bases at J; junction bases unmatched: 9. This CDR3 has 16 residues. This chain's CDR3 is CASSESPGQGTETQYF. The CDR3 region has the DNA TGTGCCAGCAGTGAATCTCCTGGACAGGGTACGGAGACCCAGTACTTC.

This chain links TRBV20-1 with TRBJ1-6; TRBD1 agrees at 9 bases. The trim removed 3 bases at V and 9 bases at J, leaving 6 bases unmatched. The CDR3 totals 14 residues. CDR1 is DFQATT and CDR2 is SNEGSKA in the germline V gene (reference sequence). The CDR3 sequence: CSASEDRGISPLHF. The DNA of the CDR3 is TGCAGTGCTAGCGAGGACAGGGGTATTTCACCCCTCCACTTT.

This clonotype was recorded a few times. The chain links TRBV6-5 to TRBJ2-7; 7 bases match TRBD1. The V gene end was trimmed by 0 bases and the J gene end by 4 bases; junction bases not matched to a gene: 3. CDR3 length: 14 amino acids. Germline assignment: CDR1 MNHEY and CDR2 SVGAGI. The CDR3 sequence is CASSYSQGVYEQYF. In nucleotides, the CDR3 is TGTGCCAGCAGTTACTCCCAGGGGGTATACGAGCAGTACTTC.

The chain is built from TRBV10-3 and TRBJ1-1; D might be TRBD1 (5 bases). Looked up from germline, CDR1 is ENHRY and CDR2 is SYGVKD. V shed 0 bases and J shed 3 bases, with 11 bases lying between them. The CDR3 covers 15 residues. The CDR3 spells CAISESQGKDTEAFF. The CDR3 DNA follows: TGTGCCATCAGTGAGTCCCAGGGAAAGGACACTGAAGCTTTCTTT.

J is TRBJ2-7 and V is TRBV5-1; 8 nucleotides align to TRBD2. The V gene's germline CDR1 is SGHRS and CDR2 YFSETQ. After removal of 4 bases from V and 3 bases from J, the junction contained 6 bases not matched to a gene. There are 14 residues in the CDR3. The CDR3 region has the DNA TGCGCCAGCAGCGGAGCGGGAGTTCTCTACGAGCAGTACTTC. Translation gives CASSGAGVLYEQYF.

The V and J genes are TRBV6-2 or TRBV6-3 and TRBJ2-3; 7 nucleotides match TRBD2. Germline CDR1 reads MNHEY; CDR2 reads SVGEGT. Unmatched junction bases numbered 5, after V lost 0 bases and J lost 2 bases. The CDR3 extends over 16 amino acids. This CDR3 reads CASSYSGGSLTDTQYF. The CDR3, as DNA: TGTGCCAGCAGTTACTCCGGGGGGAGCCTCACAGATACGCAGTATTTT.

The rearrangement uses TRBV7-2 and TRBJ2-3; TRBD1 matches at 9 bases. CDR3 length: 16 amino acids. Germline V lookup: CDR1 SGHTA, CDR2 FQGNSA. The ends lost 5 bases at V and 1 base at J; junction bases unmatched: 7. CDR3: CASSLTRDRGTDTQYF. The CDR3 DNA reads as TGTGCCAGCAGCCTGACGAGGGACAGGGGCACAGATACGCAGTATTTT.

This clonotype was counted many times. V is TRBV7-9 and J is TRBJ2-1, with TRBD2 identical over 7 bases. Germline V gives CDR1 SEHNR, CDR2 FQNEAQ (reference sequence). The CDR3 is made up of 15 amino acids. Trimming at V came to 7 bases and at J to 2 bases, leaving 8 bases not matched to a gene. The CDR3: CASTSSGATYNEQFF. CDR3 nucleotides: TGTGCCAGCACCTCGAGCGGGGCTACCTACAATGAGCAGTTCTTC.

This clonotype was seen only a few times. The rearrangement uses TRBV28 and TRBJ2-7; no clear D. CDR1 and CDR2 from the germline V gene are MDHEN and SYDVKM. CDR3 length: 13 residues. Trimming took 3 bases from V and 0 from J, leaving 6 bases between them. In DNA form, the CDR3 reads TGTGCCAGCAGTTTCCCCGGCTCCTACGAGCAGTACTTC. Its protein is CASSFPGSYEQYF.

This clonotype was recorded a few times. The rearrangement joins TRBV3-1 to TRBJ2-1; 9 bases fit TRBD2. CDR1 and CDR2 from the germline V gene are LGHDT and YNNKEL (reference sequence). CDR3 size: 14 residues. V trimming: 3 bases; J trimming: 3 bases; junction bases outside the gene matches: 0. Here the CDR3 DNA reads TGTGCCAGCAGCCAGACTAGCGGCTACAATGAGCAGTTCTTC. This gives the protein CASSQTSGYNEQFF.

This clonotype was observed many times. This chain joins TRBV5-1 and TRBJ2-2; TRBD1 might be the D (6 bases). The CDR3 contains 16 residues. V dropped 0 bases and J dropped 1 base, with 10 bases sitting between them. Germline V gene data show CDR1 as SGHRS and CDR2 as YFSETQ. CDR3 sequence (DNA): TGCGCCAGCAGCTTGGTCACAGGGCTGAACACCGGGGAGCTGTTTTTT. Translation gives CASSLVTGLNTGELFF.

The CDR3 nucleotides read TGTGCCAGCTCACCTCCGGGACTAGCGACGCACGAGCAGTACTTC. Translation: CASSPPGLATHEQYF. This chain links TRBV18 with TRBJ2-7, with 10 positions matching TRBD2. Germline V gene data show CDR1 as KGHSH and CDR2 as LQKENI. V gave up 3 bases and J gave up 5 bases; unmatched junction bases: 7. There are 15 residues in the CDR3.

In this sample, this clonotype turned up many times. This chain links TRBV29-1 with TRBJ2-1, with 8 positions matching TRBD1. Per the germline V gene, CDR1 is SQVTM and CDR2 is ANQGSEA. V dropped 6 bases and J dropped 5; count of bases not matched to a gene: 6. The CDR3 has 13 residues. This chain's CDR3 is CSVGDRRNNEQFF. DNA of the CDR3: TGCAGCGTCGGGGACAGGAGGAACAATGAGCAGTTCTTC.

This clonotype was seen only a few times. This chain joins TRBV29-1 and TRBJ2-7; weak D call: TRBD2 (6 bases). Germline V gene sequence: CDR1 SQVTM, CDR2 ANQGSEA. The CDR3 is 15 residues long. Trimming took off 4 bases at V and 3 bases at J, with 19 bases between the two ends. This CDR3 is CSVVPRLAKNYEQYF. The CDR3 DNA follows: TGCAGCGTTGTCCCTCGCCTAGCGAAAAACTACGAGCAGTACTTC.

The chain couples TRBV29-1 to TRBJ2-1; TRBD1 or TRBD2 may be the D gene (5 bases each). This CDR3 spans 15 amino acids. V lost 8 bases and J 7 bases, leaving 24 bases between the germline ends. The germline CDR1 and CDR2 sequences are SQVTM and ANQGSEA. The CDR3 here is CSIQMGVVYWNEQFF. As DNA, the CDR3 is TGCAGCATACAAATGGGGGTAGTTTATTGGAATGAGCAGTTCTTC.

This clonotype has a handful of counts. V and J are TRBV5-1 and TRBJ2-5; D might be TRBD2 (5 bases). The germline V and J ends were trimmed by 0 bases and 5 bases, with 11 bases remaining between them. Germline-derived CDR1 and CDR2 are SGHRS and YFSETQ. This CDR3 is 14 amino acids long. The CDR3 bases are TGCGCCAGCAGCTTGGCTGTGGGCGGGGAGACCCAGTACTTC. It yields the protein CASSLAVGGETQYF.

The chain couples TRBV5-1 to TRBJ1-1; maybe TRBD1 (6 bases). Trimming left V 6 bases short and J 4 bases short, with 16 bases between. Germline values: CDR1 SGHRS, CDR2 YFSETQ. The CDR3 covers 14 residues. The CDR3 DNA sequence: TGCGCCAGCAAGACCGGGACATCGGCCACTGAAGCTTTCTTT. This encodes CASKTGTSATEAFF.

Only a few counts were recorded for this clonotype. CDR3 loop: CASRQDREYQPQHF. For the CDR3, the DNA is TGTGCCAGCAGACAGGACAGGGAATATCAGCCCCAGCATTTT. J is TRBJ1-5 and V is TRBV6-2 or TRBV6-3; 8 bases fit TRBD1. V shed 6 bases and J 5 bases; nucleotides not matched to a gene: 6. The CDR3 loop spans 14 amino acids. Germline lookup yields CDR1 MNHEY and CDR2 SVGEGT.

The CDR3 is CASSVWPGGLRTDTQYF. In nucleotides, the CDR3 is TGTGCCAGCAGTGTCTGGCCGGGAGGGCTCCGCACAGATACGCAGTATTTT. This chain links TRBV2 with TRBJ2-3, with TRBD2 matching 8 bases. Trimming removed 4 bases from V and 1 base from J; junction bases left unmatched: 10. The CDR3 extends over 17 amino acids. Germline CDR1 reads SNHLY; CDR2 reads FYNNEI.

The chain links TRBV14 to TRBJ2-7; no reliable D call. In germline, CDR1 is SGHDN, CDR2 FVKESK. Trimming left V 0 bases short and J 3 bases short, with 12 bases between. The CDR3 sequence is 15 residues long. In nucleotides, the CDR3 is TGTGCCAGCAGCCAAGATCGTCGGAGAGACTACGAGCAGTACTTC. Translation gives CASSQDRRRDYEQYF.

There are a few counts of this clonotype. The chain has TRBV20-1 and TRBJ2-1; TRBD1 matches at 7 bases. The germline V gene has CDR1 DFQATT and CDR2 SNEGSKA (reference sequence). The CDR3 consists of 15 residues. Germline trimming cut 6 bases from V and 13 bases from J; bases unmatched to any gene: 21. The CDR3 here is CSAPGGPAASPLQFF. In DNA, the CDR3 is TGCAGTGCGCCAGGGGGTCCTGCCGCCTCCCCTCTCCAGTTCTTC.

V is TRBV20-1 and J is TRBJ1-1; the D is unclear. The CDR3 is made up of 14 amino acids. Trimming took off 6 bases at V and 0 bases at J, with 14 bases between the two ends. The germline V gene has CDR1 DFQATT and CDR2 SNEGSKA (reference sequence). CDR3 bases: TGCAGTGCCAAACGAGGAGGGTTGAACACTGAAGCTTTCTTT. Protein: CSAKRGGLNTEAFF.

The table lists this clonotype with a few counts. CDR3: CASSLLTSGSSYEQYF. The CDR3 DNA sequence: TGCGCCAGCAGCTTGTTGACTAGCGGGTCCTCCTACGAGCAGTACTTC. The chain recombines TRBV5-1 with TRBJ2-7, with 10 bases lining up with TRBD2. CDR1 is SGHRS and CDR2 is YFSETQ in the germline V gene. The trim removed 1 base at V and 0 bases at J, leaving 4 bases unmatched. The CDR3 has 16 residues.

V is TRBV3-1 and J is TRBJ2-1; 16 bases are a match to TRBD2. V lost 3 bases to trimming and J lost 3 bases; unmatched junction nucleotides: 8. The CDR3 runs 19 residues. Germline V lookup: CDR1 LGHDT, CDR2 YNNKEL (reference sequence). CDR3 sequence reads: CASSHGTSGRARGYNEQFF. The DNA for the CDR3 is TGTGCCAGCAGCCACGGGACTAGCGGGAGGGCCCGGGGCTACAATGAGCAGTTCTTC.

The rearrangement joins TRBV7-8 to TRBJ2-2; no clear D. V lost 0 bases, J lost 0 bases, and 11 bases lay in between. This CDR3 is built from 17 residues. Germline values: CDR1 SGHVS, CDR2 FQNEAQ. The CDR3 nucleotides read TGTGCCAGCAGCTTAGCCCCTATGTCTACGAACACCGGGGAGCTGTTTTTT. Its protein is CASSLAPMSTNTGELFF.

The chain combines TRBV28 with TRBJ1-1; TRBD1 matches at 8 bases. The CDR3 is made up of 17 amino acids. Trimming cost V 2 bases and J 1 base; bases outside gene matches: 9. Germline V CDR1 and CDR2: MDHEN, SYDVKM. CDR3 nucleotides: TGTGCCAGCAGTTTACCTCTCGGACAGGGCGGGAACACTGAAGCTTTCTTT. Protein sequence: CASSLPLGQGGNTEAFF.

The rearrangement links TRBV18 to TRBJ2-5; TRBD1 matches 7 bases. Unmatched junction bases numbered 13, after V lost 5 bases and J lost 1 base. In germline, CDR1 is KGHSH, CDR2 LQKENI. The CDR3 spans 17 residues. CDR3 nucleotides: TGTGCCAGCTCAGCCACCACATTCACAGGGGTCCAAGAGACCCAGTACTTC. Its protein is CASSATTFTGVQETQYF.

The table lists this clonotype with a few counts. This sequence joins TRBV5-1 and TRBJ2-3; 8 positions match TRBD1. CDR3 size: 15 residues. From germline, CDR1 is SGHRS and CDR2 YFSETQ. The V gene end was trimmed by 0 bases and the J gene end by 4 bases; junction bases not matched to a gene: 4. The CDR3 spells CASSLVPGGSDTQYF. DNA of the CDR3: TGCGCCAGCAGCTTGGTCCCAGGGGGCTCAGATACGCAGTATTTT.

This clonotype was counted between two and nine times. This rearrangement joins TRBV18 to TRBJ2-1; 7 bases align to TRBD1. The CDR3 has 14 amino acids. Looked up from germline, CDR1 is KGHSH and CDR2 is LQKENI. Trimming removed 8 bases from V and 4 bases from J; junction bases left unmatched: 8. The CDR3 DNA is TGTGCCAGCATTTTTGACAGGGCTTACAATGAGCAGTTCTTC. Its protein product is CASIFDRAYNEQFF.

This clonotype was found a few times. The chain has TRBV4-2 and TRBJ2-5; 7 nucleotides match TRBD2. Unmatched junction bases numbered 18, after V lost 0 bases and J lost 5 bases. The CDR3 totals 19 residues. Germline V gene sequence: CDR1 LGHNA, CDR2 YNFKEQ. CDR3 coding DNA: TGTGCCAGCAGCCAAGATAGAGGAGGTGGACTAGGAGGACGGGAGACCCAGTACTTC. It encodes CASSQDRGGGLGGRETQYF.